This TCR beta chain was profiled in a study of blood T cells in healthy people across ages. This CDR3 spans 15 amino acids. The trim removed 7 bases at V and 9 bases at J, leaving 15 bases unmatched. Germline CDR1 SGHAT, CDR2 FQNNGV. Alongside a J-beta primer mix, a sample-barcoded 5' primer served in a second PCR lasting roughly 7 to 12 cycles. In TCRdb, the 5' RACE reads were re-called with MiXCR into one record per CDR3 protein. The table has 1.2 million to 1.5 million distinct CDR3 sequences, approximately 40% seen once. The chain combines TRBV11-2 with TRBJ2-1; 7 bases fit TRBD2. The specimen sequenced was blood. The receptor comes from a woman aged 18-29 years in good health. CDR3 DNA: TGTGCCAGCAACCAAAGGGACTACCCTCATGGTGAGCAGTTCTTC. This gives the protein CASNQRDYPHGEQFF.